Listed below are T cell receptor beta chains from one sample, sequenced in a study of T-cell reconstitution after alpha-beta-depleted transplantation in children. From the PCR reads, TCRdb called clonotypes with MiXCR, one entry per CDR3 protein. The sample yields about 250,000 distinct CDR3 sequences, 24% seen once. Sample: PBMCs, mostly from graft donor cells, taken 360 days after TCRalphabeta/CD19-depleted stem cell transplant. Source of these receptors: a female patient aged 2 to 10 who had a stem cell transplant for congenital amegakaryocytic thrombocytopenia, so the T cells may come from the graft donor. Both conserved end residues are trimmed from each CDR3. A D gene is named only where the DNA matches it firmly. Clone sizes are given selectively: once, few, many, or a class where the clone is expanded.

clone_size: few
v_call: TRBV10-1
d_call: -
j_call: TRBJ2-3
cdr3_aa: ASSDRGARPDTQY

clone_size: -
v_call: TRBV5-1
d_call: TRBD1
j_call: TRBJ1-1
cdr3_aa: ASSWGQGTEAF

clone_size: -
v_call: TRBV19
d_call: TRBD1
j_call: TRBJ1-1
cdr3_aa: ASTKDRMNTEAF

clone_size: few
v_call: TRBV5-5
d_call: -
j_call: TRBJ1-3
cdr3_aa: ASSFNQISGNTIY

clone_size: few
v_call: TRBV7-9
d_call: TRBD1
j_call: TRBJ2-2
cdr3_aa: AREEGQGNTGELF

clone_size: -
v_call: TRBV12-3/TRBV12-4
d_call: -
j_call: TRBJ1-1
cdr3_aa: ASSFARVSAF

clone_size: many
v_call: TRBV29-1
d_call: TRBD1
j_call: TRBJ2-5
cdr3_aa: SVGGGQRETQY

clone_size: few
v_call: TRBV12-3/TRBV12-4
d_call: -
j_call: TRBJ1-1
cdr3_aa: ASRGGDTRKEAF

clone_size: few
v_call: TRBV10-1
d_call: -
j_call: TRBJ1-1
cdr3_aa: ASSEGTVNTEAF

clone_size: -
v_call: TRBV5-5
d_call: -
j_call: TRBJ1-2
cdr3_aa: ASSLQLSYGYT